Shown below are 9 T cell receptor beta chains from a single sample sequenced in a study of CD8+CD57+ T cells in acquired aplastic anemia (dated 2018 in TCRdb). Patients chosen for sequencing had shown expansion of CD8+CD57+ cells by flow cytometry. The run used an Illumina HiSeq 2000. Genomic DNA served as template for TCR beta VDJ combination and CDR3 sequence profiling. TCRdb ran its own pipeline on the public reads, namely fastp trimming at Q25 and MiXCR clone calling, and kept in-frame beta chains. Rows merge per CDR3 protein into single entries with the most common DNA and genes. The sample table records some 200,000 distinct CDR3 sequences; less than 50% of these occur just once. The top ten clones comprise around 1.8% of the sample. Input material: sorted CD4+, CD8+, or CD8+CD57+ T cells (not recorded which) from PBMCs. The receptor source for this set is a human donor with aplastic anemia.

This clonotype was detected many times. The J gene is TRBJ1-1, the V gene TRBV5-1; 7 bases are a match to TRBD1. Germline lookup yields CDR1 SGHRS and CDR2 YFSETQ. The CDR3 consists of 15 residues. Losses at the gene ends were 2 bases for V and 1 base for J; bases not matched to a gene: 5. The CDR3 DNA sequence: TGCGCCAGCAGCTTAGATCAGGGGGGGAACACTGAAGCTTTCTTT. Encoded protein: CASSLDQGGNTEAFF. The full variable domain, in which reference TRBV5-1 and TRBJ1-1 provide the parts outside the CDR3, is KAGVTQTPRYLIKTRGQQVTLSCSPISGHRSVSWYQQTPGQGLQFLFEYFSETQRNKGNFPGRFSGRQFSNSRSEMNVSTLELGDSALYLCASSLDQGGNTEAFFGQGTRLTVV.

This chain joins TRBV28 and TRBJ2-5, with D hard to call. CDR3 length: 13 residues. The ends were cut back, 4 bases at V and 1 base at J, with 7 bases in the middle. From germline, CDR1 is MDHEN and CDR2 SYDVKM. The DNA for the CDR3 is TGTGCCAGCAGTTGGGCAGCCCAAGAGACCCAGTACTTC. Translation: CASSWAAQETQYF.

This clonotype was found many times. The CDR3 coding sequence is TGTGCCAGCAGCGGTGTCCTTGGGGCCTACGAGCAGTACTTC. Protein sequence: CASSGVLGAYEQYF. J is TRBJ2-7 and V is TRBV6-2 or TRBV6-3; D remains unclear. V was clipped by 6 bases and J by 2 bases, with 14 bases between them. Germline loops: CDR1 MNHEY, CDR2 SVGEGT. This CDR3 region has 14 residues.

The genes are TRBV10-2 and TRBJ1-5, with D possibly being TRBD1 (6 bases). CDR1 is WSHSY, CDR2 SAAADI, per germline. The CDR3 length is 16 residues. Between the trimmed V and J ends, which lost 3 bases and 0 bases, there was a span of 12 bases. The CDR3 loop is CASSDGGLGSNQPQHF. CDR3 sequence (DNA): TGCGCCAGCAGTGATGGGGGGCTGGGTAGCAATCAGCCCCAGCATTTT.

The V and J genes are TRBV20-1 and TRBJ2-2; D unclear. CDR3 size: 11 residues. Germline lookup yields CDR1 DFQATT and CDR2 SNEGSKA (reference sequence). V lost 8 bases and J lost 3, with 7 bases in between. The CDR3 loop reads CSLVHTGELFF. The CDR3 coding sequence is TGCAGTTTGGTTCACACCGGGGAGCTGTTTTTT.

This clonotype was observed at least ten times. The chain carries TRBV19 and TRBJ1-6; no clear D gene. Trimming took off 6 bases at V and 0 bases at J, with 12 bases between the two ends. This CDR3 region has 16 residues. Germline assignment: CDR1 LNHDA and CDR2 SQIVND (reference sequence). The CDR3 coding sequence is TGTGCCAGTAGCCTCCCAAGGAGCTCCTATAATTCACCCCTCCACTTT. Encoded protein: CASSLPRSSYNSPLHF.

The J gene is TRBJ2-5, the V gene TRBV15; TRBD2 matches 8 bases. V shed 2 bases and J 5 bases; nucleotides not matched to a gene: 13. Germline CDR1 is LNHNV and CDR2 is YYDKDF (reference sequence). This CDR3 comprises 17 residues. CDR3 coding DNA: TGTGCCACCAGCAGATCCAGCGGGGGACTATTATTGGAGACCCAGTACTTC. As protein: CATSRSSGGLLLETQYF.

CDR3 region: CSASPGWGYTF. DNA for the CDR3: TGCAGTGCGTCCCCAGGTTGGGGCTACACCTTC. The chain combines TRBV20-1 with TRBJ1-2; D is unresolved. Trimming removed 6 bases from V and 8 bases from J, with 13 bases in between. The CDR3 has 11 residues. Germline V gene lookup returns CDR1 DFQATT and CDR2 SNEGSKA (reference sequence).

This clonotype occurred a few times. The V call is TRBV19, the J call TRBJ1-2, with no clear D. Trimming removed 8 bases from V and 4 bases from J, with 17 bases in between. The CDR3 extends over 14 amino acids. The germline gives CDR1 LNHDA, CDR2 SQIVND (reference sequence). This CDR3 is CASGREIVSYGYTF. Here the CDR3 DNA reads TGTGCCAGTGGGAGGGAAATCGTAAGCTATGGCTACACCTTC.